This TCR beta chain was found in a study of regulatory T cells in long-lasting Graves disease. Broader study findings: Accuracy may have suffered from the small sample size.

Construction of TCR beta libraries relied on iRepertoire HTBI primers and on Arm-PCR targeting CDR3 regions. TCRdb analysed the multiplex PCR reads with MiXCR anew, one entry per CDR3 protein. The table records about 530,000 distinct CDR3 sequences, about 16% of them present only once. Time point meaning: newly diagnosed GD, antithyroid drugs for less than 3 months. TCR sequences were obtained from RNA taken from PBMCs. The sample holds many counts of this clonotype. Its matching antigen is unknown. The CDR3 consists of 16 residues. Germline-derived CDR1 and CDR2 are KGHSH and LQKENI. With 0 bases removed from V and 1 base from J, the gap between germline ends came to 13 bases. This sample also appeared in a second study, on T cells in Graves' hyperthyroidism and ophthalmopathy. Turning to that study: Diagnostic assessment was based on clinical symptoms, serum thyroxine and TRAb, thyroid ultrasound and orbital computed tomography. The TCR CDR3 first-round RT-PCR relied on the HTBI primer set. Progression to ophthalmopathy was predicted a median of 6.5 months early.

The V call is TRBV18, the J call TRBJ2-7; D may be TRBD1 (6 bases). This TCR derives from a woman aged 40-60 years with Graves disease. The starting material was peripheral blood mononuclear cells (PBMCs), obtained at new diagnosis, from a patient treated with antithyroid drugs. The CDR3 DNA follows: TGTGCCAGCTCACCACCGTCGGGGCAGGGGTCCTACGAGCAGTACTTC. Translation gives CASSPPSGQGSYEQYF.